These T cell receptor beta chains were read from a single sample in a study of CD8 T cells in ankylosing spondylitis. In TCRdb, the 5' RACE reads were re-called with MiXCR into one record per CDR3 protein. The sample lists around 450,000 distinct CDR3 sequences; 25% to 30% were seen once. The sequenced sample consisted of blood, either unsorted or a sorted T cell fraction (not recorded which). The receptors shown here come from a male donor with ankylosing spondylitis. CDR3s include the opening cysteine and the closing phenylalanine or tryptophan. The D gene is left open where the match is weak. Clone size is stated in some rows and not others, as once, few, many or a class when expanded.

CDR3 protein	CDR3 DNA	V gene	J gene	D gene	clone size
CASSQGPSNGELFF	TGTGCCAGCAGCCAGGGCCCGTCCAACGGGGAGCTGTTTTTT	TRBV7-9	TRBJ2-2	NA	NA
CASSLRVPVGALTDTQYF	TGTGCCAGCAGTTTAAGGGTCCCTGTGGGGGCCCTCACAGATACGCAGTATTTT	TRBV12-3/TRBV12-4	TRBJ2-3	NA	NA
CASSQQENIQYF	TGTGCCAGCAGCCAACAGGAAAACATTCAGTACTTC	TRBV3-1	TRBJ2-4	NA	NA
CASSEGRPRETQYF	TGTGCCAGCAGTGAAGGACGGCCTAGAGAGACCCAGTACTTC	TRBV6-1	TRBJ2-5	NA	NA
CASSLGRVWGNQPQHF	TGTGCCAGCAGCTTAGGGCGGGTCTGGGGCAATCAGCCCCAGCATTTT	TRBV7-8	TRBJ1-5	NA	NA
CASSLGRGGYNEQFF	TGCGCCAGCAGCTTGGGTCGAGGGGGGTACAATGAGCAGTTCTTC	TRBV5-1	TRBJ2-1	NA	many
CASSEGTKNIQYF	TGTGCCAGCAGTGAGGGGACCAAAAACATTCAGTACTTC	TRBV2	TRBJ2-4	NA	NA
CASSAGPLYGYTF	TGTGCCAGCAGTGCCGGACCGCTCTATGGCTACACCTTC	TRBV27	TRBJ1-2	NA	NA
CASSRQGVNYGYTF	TGTGCCAGCAGCCGACAGGGAGTTAACTATGGCTACACCTTC	TRBV9	TRBJ1-2	TRBD1	NA
CASSYGARRGESVFNSPLHF	TGTGCCAGCAGTTATGGGGCGCGAAGGGGCGAGAGCGTCTTTAATTCACCCCTCCACTTT	TRBV6-2/TRBV6-3	TRBJ1-6	NA	NA
CASSQESRARSNQPQHF	TGTGCCAGCAGCCAAGAAAGCAGGGCAAGAAGCAATCAGCCCCAGCATTTT	TRBV4-2	TRBJ1-5	NA	NA
CASSKQGPSGLSSGNEQFF	TGCGCCAGCAGCAAACAGGGGCCTTCGGGACTATCGTCGGGGAATGAGCAGTTCTTC	TRBV5-1	TRBJ2-1	NA	many
CASSRQGSALHF	TGTGCCAGCAGTCGCCAGGGCTCGGCCCTCCACTTT	TRBV12-3/TRBV12-4	TRBJ1-6	NA	NA
CASSSPPSGQGNEQFF	TGCGCCAGCAGCTCCCCCCCCAGCGGCCAGGGCAATGAGCAGTTCTTC	TRBV5-1	TRBJ2-1	NA	NA
CASSSTGTGYNEQFF	TGTGCCAGCAGCTCCACCGGGACAGGCTACAATGAGCAGTTCTTC	TRBV5-6	TRBJ2-1	TRBD1	few
CASSLSLAGPATDTQYF	TGCGCCAGCAGCTTGTCCCTAGCGGGACCAGCCACAGATACGCAGTATTTT	TRBV5-1	TRBJ2-3	TRBD2	few
CASSHWEGSYNEQFF	TGTGCCAGCAGCCACTGGGAGGGCTCCTACAATGAGCAGTTCTTC	TRBV3-1	TRBJ2-1	TRBD2	NA
CASSQVEDAAQYF	TGTGCCAGCAGCCAAGTCGAGGACGCGGCGCAGTATTTT	TRBV3-1	TRBJ2-3	NA	few
CASSPGTGVAYEQYF	TGTGCCAGCTCACCAGGGACAGGGGTAGCCTACGAGCAGTACTTC	TRBV18	TRBJ2-7	TRBD1	NA